The present T cell receptor (beta chain) was sequenced within a study of blood T cell repertoires in COVID-19. Overall study context: Acute and convalescent COVID-19 specimens originated in the United States, Italy and Spain. In each case, the material was cDNA or gDNA derived from T cells, B-cell-depleted T cells, or PBMCs.

V trimming: 8 bases; J trimming: 5 bases; junction bases outside the gene matches: 6. The V gene's germline CDR1 is MNHEY and CDR2 SVGAGI. The CDR3 is 13 residues long. Per the original data handling: Nucleated cell counts were estimated from reference gene primer amplification. The data were produced by immunoSEQ multiplex PCR, yet TCRdb's version contains in-frame clones alone and is incomplete. The V and J calls and clone size come from that table; D and trimming were worked out from the DNA. This table has approximately 280,000 clones, more than 80% appearing once. During active infection, Seattle patients enrolled and were then monitored through disease.

The clonotype comes from a woman aged 30 to 39 with COVID-19, enrolled during active disease. This chain links TRBV6-5 with TRBJ2-1; 7 nucleotides agree with TRBD1. Sequencing was done on a sample of peripheral blood. CDR3 loop: CASSGQAHNEQFF. The CDR3 DNA reads TGTGCCAGCTCCGGACAGGCGCACAATGAGCAGTTCTTC.